The 2 T cell receptor beta chains below all came from one sample that was sequenced in a study of T cell repertoires in cytomegalovirus infection. MiXCR was run by TCRdb on the reads, yielding one entry per CDR3 protein. Among hundreds of thousands of distinct CDR3 sequences listed, approximately 31% were seen once. Their antigen targets remain unknown. The sequencing here drew on cultured CD8+ T cells from PBMCs, taken from culture after CMV antigen stimulation. These receptors came from a human donor in good health (CMV status not recorded). Some clones in this sample may be carry-over from other donors' samples.

With regard to this clonotype: With a much larger clone just one base away, this may be a read error. The conserved final phenylalanine or tryptophan is absent from the CDR3, which likely points to a read error. The genes are TRBV4-1 and TRBJ1-5, with 10 bases that match TRBD1. The CDR3 has 16 amino acids. Germline V gene data show CDR1 as MGHRA and CDR2 as YSYEKL. V dropped 3 bases and J dropped 5; count of bases not matched to a gene: 7. As DNA, the CDR3 is TGCGCCAGCAGCCAGGAGACAGGGGGCGGGTATCAGCCCCAGCATTTG. This translates into CASSQETGGGYQPQHL.

This rearrangement joins TRBV7-6 to TRBJ1-2, with TRBD1 matching 7 bases. CDR3 length: 15 residues. The germline V gene has CDR1 SGHVS and CDR2 FNYEAQ. The J segment lost 3 bases and the V segment lost 5 bases, leaving 9 bases of the junction unmatched. This CDR3 is CASSAGQDPYYGYTF. The CDR3 nucleotides read TGTGCCAGCAGCGCCGGACAGGATCCCTACTATGGCTACACCTTC.